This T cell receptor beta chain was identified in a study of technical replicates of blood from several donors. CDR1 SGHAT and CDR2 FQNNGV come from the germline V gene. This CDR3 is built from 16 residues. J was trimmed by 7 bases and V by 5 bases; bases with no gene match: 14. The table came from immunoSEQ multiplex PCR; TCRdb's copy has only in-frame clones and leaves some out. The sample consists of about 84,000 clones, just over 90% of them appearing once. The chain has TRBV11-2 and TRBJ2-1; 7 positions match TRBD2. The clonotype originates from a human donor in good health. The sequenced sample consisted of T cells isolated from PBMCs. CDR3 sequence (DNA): TGTGCCAGCAGCCGCGGGGGACTCCTACGCCTTAATGAGCAGTTCTTC. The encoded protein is CASSRGGLLRLNEQFF.